This TCR beta chain was observed in a study of circulating and synovial CD4+ cells in juvenile arthritis. The CDR3 is 14 residues long. Trimming removed 8 bases from V and 5 bases from J, with 18 bases in between. Germline assignment: CDR1 MDHEN and CDR2 SYDVKM. Findings of the study overall: Shared-clonotype fractions with synovium likely underestimate full repertoire overlap.

Libraries were prepared by immunoSEQ multiplex PCR; TCRdb keeps only in-frame clonotypes and omits some of them. The sample holds around 32,000 clones, 95% seen once. A word on this clone: Its antigen is currently unknown.

The chain recombines TRBV28 with TRBJ1-2; the D gene is possibly TRBD1 (6 bases). Material: CD4+ T cells from blood. This TCR was sampled from a human donor with juvenile idiopathic arthritis. CDR3 DNA sequence: TGTGCCAGCTGGACAGCTAGGTCTAGGTATGGCTACACCTTC. Translating it yields CASWTARSRYGYTF.